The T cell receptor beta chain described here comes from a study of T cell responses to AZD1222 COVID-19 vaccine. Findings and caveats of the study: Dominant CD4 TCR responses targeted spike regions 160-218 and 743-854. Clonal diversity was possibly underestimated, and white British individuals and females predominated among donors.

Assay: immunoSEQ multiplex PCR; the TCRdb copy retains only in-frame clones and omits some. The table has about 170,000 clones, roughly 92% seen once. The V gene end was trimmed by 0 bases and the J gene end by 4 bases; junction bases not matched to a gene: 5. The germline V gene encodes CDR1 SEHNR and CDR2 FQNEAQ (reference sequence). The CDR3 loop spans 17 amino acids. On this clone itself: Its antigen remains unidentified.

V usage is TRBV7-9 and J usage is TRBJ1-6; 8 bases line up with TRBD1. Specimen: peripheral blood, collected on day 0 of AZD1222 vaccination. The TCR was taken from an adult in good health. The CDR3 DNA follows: TGTGCCAGCAGCTTAGCGCAGGGGGCGATGTATAATTCACCCCTCCACTTT. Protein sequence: CASSLAQGAMYNSPLHF.